This T cell receptor beta chain comes out of a study of graft-versus-host responses after intestinal transplantation. On the study more broadly: Recipients received multivisceral, liver-intestinal, or isolated intestinal transplants.

Concerning this clone: The antigen remains unidentified.

V was shortened by 4 bases and J by 0 bases, with 10 bases between the two germline ends. There are 15 residues in the CDR3. The germline CDR1 and CDR2 sequences are MNHEY and SMNVEV (reference sequence). Broader study findings: Early declines in HvG clones that occurred post-transplant were associated with peak circulating GvH clone levels.

The assay was immunoSEQ multiplex PCR, and TCRdb's table has in-frame clones only and misses some. The data contain about 90,000 clones, over 80% of them singletons. V is TRBV27 and J is TRBJ2-1; D might be TRBD2 (5 bases). The sample was unstimulated CD8+ T cells sorted from spleen or lymph node cells, taken before transplant. The TCR sequence derives from a human donor who was the organ donor for an intestinal transplant. CDR3 in amino acids: CASSWAGFSYNEQFF. CDR3 nucleotides: TGTGCCAGCAGTTGGGCGGGTTTCTCCTACAATGAGCAGTTCTTC.